The 11 T cell receptor beta chains in this list originate from one sample, sequenced in a study of beta chain features in type 1 diabetes (dated by TCRdb to between 2018 and 2020). Library construction relied on the immunoSEQ multiplex PCR assay. The entire amount of isolated RNA was reverse transcribed using the High Capacity cDNA Reverse Transcription Kit, so the sequenced TCRB transcripts were expressed ones. TCRdb provides this immuneACCESS table in a form limited to in-frame rearrangements. Some clones are lacking; in checked studies, under half of them reflect an unresolved V gene, and why the rest are absent is not known. The sample contains some 410,000 clones, about 10% of them found a single time. Together, the top ten hold less than 0.06% of the sample. Sequenced material: naive CD4+ T cells from blood. Interpreted using the paper, the cell subset or site label stands for: true naive CD4+ T cells. These receptors all come from a woman younger than 35 in good health.

Here the CDR3 reads CAWSQAGNTIYF. The CDR3 nucleotides are TGTGCCTGGAGTCAAGCCGGAAACACCATATATTTT. This chain uses TRBV30 with TRBJ1-3; no clear D. This CDR3 region has 12 residues. Germline V lookup: CDR1 GTSNPN, CDR2 SVGIG (reference sequence). V lost 2 bases and J lost 4, with 6 bases in between.

The chain joins TRBV6-5 to TRBJ2-2; 8 bases fit TRBD2. V shed 7 bases and J 3 bases; nucleotides not matched to a gene: 4. The CDR3 contains 14 residues. CDR1 is MNHEY, CDR2 SVGAGI, per germline. DNA of the CDR3: TGTGCCAGCATCGGCGGGGGGTACACCGGGGAGCTGTTTTTT. This codes for CASIGGGYTGELFF.

This clone was seen a handful of times. This chain links TRBV18 with TRBJ2-1, with 14 bases matching TRBD2. CDR1 and CDR2 (germline): KGHSH, LQKENI. The CDR3 consists of 18 residues. Unmatched junction bases numbered 11, after V lost 3 bases and J lost 7 bases. CDR3 nucleotide sequence: TGTGCCAGCTCACCGCCCGGACTAGCGGGAGGTGTAGGTAATGAGCAGTTCTTC. This sequence encodes CASSPPGLAGGVGNEQFF. The full variable domain, rest sourced from reference TRBV18 and TRBJ2-1, is NAGVMQNPRHLVRRRGQEARLRCSPMKGHSHVYWYRQLPEEGLKFMVYLQKENIIDESGMPKERFSAEFPKEGPSILRIQQVVRGDSAAYFCASSPPGLAGGVGNEQFFGPGTRLTVL.

This chain uses TRBV19 with TRBJ2-1, with 9 bases matching TRBD2. This CDR3 has 15 amino acids. Germline CDR1 LNHDA, CDR2 SQIVND (reference sequence). V shed 7 bases and J 8 bases; nucleotides not matched to a gene: 12. CDR3 in amino acids: CASTSGRLIVDEQFF. The CDR3, as DNA: TGTGCCAGTACCAGCGGGAGGCTGATAGTAGATGAGCAGTTCTTC.

This clone turned up a few times. CDR3 residues: CASSLGEAEQYV. The DNA for the CDR3 is TGTGCCAGCAGCTTAGGAGAGGCCGAGCAGTACGTC. V is TRBV7-9 and J is TRBJ2-7; the D is unclear. The V gene lost 1 base and the J gene lost 6 bases, with 7 bases spanning the gap. In germline, CDR1 is SEHNR, CDR2 FQNEAQ (reference sequence). The CDR3 contains 12 residues.

This clone was recorded at least ten times. V is TRBV29-1 and J is TRBJ1-4, with D possibly being TRBD1 (5 bases). The CDR3 totals 11 residues. Between the trimmed V and J ends, which lost 7 bases and 8 bases, there was a span of 11 bases. From germline, CDR1 is SQVTM and CDR2 ANQGSEA. Here the CDR3 DNA reads TGCAGCGCTTCGACAGCAGAAAAACTGTTTTTT. Protein sequence: CSASTAEKLFF.

V and J are TRBV7-2 and TRBJ2-5; unclear D gene. Germline CDR1 reads SGHTA; CDR2 reads FQGNSA. The CDR3 consists of 14 residues. Trimming removed 5 bases from V and 5 bases from J, with 15 bases in between. CDR3 in amino acids: CASSTRTSGETQYF. The CDR3 DNA reads as TGTGCCAGCAGCACCCGGACCTCCGGGGAGACCCAGTACTTC. Full variable domain (rest looked up from reference TRBV7-2 and TRBJ2-5): GAGVSQSPSNKVTEKGKDVELRCDPISGHTALYWYRQSLGQGLEFLIYFQGNSAPDKSGLPSDRFSAERTGGSVSTLTIQRTQQEDSAVYLCASSTRTSGETQYFGPGTRLLVL.

The chain uses TRBV5-1 and TRBJ2-5, with 7 bases that match TRBD1. There are 14 residues in the CDR3. The germline V gene has CDR1 SGHRS and CDR2 YFSETQ. Trimming removed 1 base from V and 5 bases from J; junction bases left unmatched: 5. The CDR3 nucleotides are TGCGCCAGCAGCTTGACAGGGGTCGAGGAGACCCAGTACTTC. Amino acid sequence: CASSLTGVEETQYF.

This clone has a handful of counts. In DNA, the CDR3 is TGTGCCAGCAGCACCCAGGGGCAGGGTTCTAACTATGGCTACACCTTC. It encodes CASSTQGQGSNYGYTF. The gene calls are TRBV7-9 and TRBJ1-2; D is perhaps TRBD1 (6 bases). V shed 5 bases and J shed 0 bases, with 16 bases lying between them. CDR1 is SEHNR and CDR2 is FQNEAQ in the germline V gene (reference sequence). This CDR3 comprises 16 residues. Complete variable domain (other parts from reference TRBV7-9 and TRBJ1-2): DTGVSQNPRHKITKRGQNVTFRCDPISEHNRLYWYRQTLGQGPEFLTYFQNEAQLEKSRLLSDRFSAERPKGSFSTLEIQRTEQGDSAMYLCASSTQGQGSNYGYTFGSGTRLTVV.

This chain connects TRBV5-1 to TRBJ2-7; D is unclear. Trimming pared 7 bases from V and 1 base from J, leaving 15 bases between. CDR3 length: 14 residues. Germline loops: CDR1 SGHRS, CDR2 YFSETQ. The CDR3 DNA follows: TGCGCCAGCTCCGCAGGTGTTCTTTCCTACGAGCAGTACTTC. It translates to CASSAGVLSYEQYF.

This clone was seen a handful of times. V is TRBV7-3 and J is TRBJ2-2; D is possibly TRBD1 (6 bases). Between the trimmed V and J ends, which lost 6 bases and 4 bases, there was a span of 9 bases. Germline V CDR1 and CDR2: SGHTA, FQGTGA. This CDR3 is 13 amino acids long. CDR3 protein: CASRTGFTGELFF. CDR3 DNA sequence: TGTGCCAGCAGAACAGGGTTCACCGGGGAGCTGTTTTTT.